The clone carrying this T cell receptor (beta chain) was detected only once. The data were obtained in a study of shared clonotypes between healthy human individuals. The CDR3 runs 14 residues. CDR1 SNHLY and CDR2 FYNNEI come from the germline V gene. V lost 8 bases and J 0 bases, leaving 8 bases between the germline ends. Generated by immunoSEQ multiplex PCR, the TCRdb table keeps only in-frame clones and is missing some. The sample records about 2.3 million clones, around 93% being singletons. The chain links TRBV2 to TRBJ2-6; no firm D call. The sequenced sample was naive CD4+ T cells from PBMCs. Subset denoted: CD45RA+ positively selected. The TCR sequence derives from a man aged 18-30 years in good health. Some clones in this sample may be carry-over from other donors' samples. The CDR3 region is CASETRSGANVLTF. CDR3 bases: TGTGCCAGCGAGACCCGCTCTGGGGCCAACGTCCTGACTTTC.